The 4 T cell receptor beta chains below were found in one sample sequenced in a study of cytomegalovirus exposure and HLA in healthy donors. The assay was immunoSEQ multiplex PCR, and TCRdb's table has in-frame clones only and misses some. The data hold over 150,000 clones, with about 86% observed a single time. Specimen: PBMCs. These receptors were taken from a human donor in good health.

This rearrangement joins TRBV11-2 to TRBJ2-1, with 7 bases matching TRBD2. Germline V CDR1 and CDR2: SGHAT, FQNNGV. This CDR3 is built from 13 residues. V lost 1 base, J lost 10 bases, and 4 bases stayed unmatched. CDR3 residues: CASSLARREEQFF. The CDR3 DNA is TGTGCCAGCAGCTTAGCCCGGCGGGAGGAGCAGTTCTTC.

The chain recombines TRBV27 with TRBJ1-2; 7 bases map to TRBD1. The trim removed 5 bases at V and 4 bases at J, leaving 7 bases unmatched. The CDR3 runs 14 residues. Per germline, CDR1 MNHEY and CDR2 SMNVEV (reference sequence). CDR3 region: CASSKGDRFYGYTF. The CDR3 DNA reads as TGTGCCAGCAGTAAAGGGGACAGATTCTATGGCTACACCTTC.

V is TRBV5-4 and J is TRBJ2-1; 9 nucleotides line up with TRBD1. The CDR3 sequence is 16 residues long. Germline V gene lookup returns CDR1 SGHNT and CDR2 YYREEE (reference sequence). The V and J ends lost 5 bases and 8 bases, in that order; junction bases with no gene match: 14. The CDR3 region has the DNA TGTGCCAGCAGATATACACCGGGACAGGGTCGCGATGAGCAGTTCTTC. Residues: CASRYTPGQGRDEQFF.

J is TRBJ2-2 and V is TRBV5-8; D might be TRBD2 (6 bases). The CDR3 loop spans 13 amino acids. Per germline, CDR1 SGHTS and CDR2 YDEGEE. Trimming removed 6 bases at V and 6 bases at J, with 12 bases between. CDR3: CASNRREAGELFF. As DNA, the CDR3 is TGTGCCAGCAACCGGCGGGAAGCCGGGGAGCTGTTTTTT.